The clone carrying this T cell receptor beta chain was found a few times. The CDR3 loop spans 14 amino acids. CDR1 GTSNPN and CDR2 SVGIG come from the germline V gene (reference sequence). Trimming took off 3 bases at V and 0 bases at J, with 11 bases between the two ends. The treatment was: oral pan-JAK inhibitor, 5-10 mg twice daily. This record belongs to a study of CD8+ T cells in alopecia areata. Sequencing used cDNA as its template, made by extracting RNA and reverse transcribing it. Sequenced by immunoSEQ multiplex PCR; TCRdb stores in-frame clones only, minus some. This table has over 95,000 clones, approximately 51% appearing once.

The source is a human donor with alopecia areata. This sequence joins TRBV30 and TRBJ1-1; TRBD1 is a possible D gene (5 bases). Sequences were derived from CD4+ T cells sorted from blood, sampled at week 24, from a patient treated with tofacitinib. The CDR3 protein is CAWSRTTVNTEAFF. CDR3 DNA sequence: TGTGCCTGGAGCCGCACGACAGTGAACACTGAAGCTTTCTTT.